What follows is one TCR beta chain and its context. What it recognizes is unknown. The data stem from a study of T cells in Graves' hyperthyroidism and ophthalmopathy. Findings and caveats of the study: Model predictions of ophthalmopathy came a median approximately 6.8 months before onset. Most clonotypes expanded in thyroid above 0.001 were likewise present in blood.

V was shortened by 0 bases and J by 2 bases, with 19 bases between the two germline ends. This CDR3 contains 17 residues. Germline values: CDR1 SQVTM, CDR2 ANQGSEA. Amplified TCR beta CDR3 regions derived from RNA transcripts. The study used the HTBI primer set for a first-round RT-PCR of the TCR CDR3. Using its own MiXCR run on the multiplex PCR reads, TCRdb lists one record per CDR3 protein. The sample has hundreds of thousands of distinct CDR3 sequences, roughly 46% seen once. Sequences were obtained from peripheral blood or thyroid tissue (not recorded which). The J gene is TRBJ1-2, the V gene TRBV29-1; a possible D gene is TRBD1 (5 bases). The TCR sequence derives from a woman aged 18-29 years with Graves' hyperthyroidism. CDR3 DNA sequence: TGCAGCGTTGAAGAGCCTCCATCCGTAAGGGGCAACTATGGCTACACCTTC. Translated, it gives CSVEEPPSVRGNYGYTF.